These 16 T cell receptor beta chains were sequenced from one sample in a study of chronic HIV infection and antiretroviral therapy. Each CDR3 protein is one row after TCRdb ran MiXCR on the 5' RACE reads. The sample yields about 31,000 distinct CDR3 sequences, 7.5% to 10% seen once. The sequenced sample was peripheral blood. The receptors stem from an adult who had HIV and had not received antiretroviral therapy, or was an uninfected healthy control (not recorded which).

This clonotype was found a few times. V gene TRBV7-9 combines with J gene TRBJ2-1, with 12 bases lining up with TRBD2. The CDR3 has 20 amino acids. Germline CDR1 reads SEHNR; CDR2 reads FQNEAQ (reference sequence). With 2 bases clipped from V and 4 bases from J, the junction kept 15 bases outside the gene matches. CDR3: CASSLHRTKSSGRAYNEQFF. CDR3 sequence (DNA): TGTGCCAGCAGCTTACACCGAACTAAATCTAGCGGGAGGGCTTACAATGAGCAGTTCTTC. Full variable domain (outside the CDR3, taken from reference TRBV7-9 and TRBJ2-1): DTGVSQNPRHKITKRGQNVTFRCDPISEHNRLYWYRQTLGQGPEFLTYFQNEAQLEKSRLLSDRFSAERPKGSFSTLEIQRTEQGDSAMYLCASSLHRTKSSGRAYNEQFFGPGTRLTVL.

This clonotype occurred a few times. The V gene is TRBV29-1, the J gene TRBJ1-1; D is unclear. V was pared by 0 bases and J by 0 bases, with 14 bases between. CDR1 and CDR2 (germline): SQVTM, ANQGSEA. CDR3 size: 16 residues. CDR3 protein: CSVEDHFRNLNTEAFF. DNA of the CDR3: TGCAGCGTTGAAGATCACTTCCGGAACTTGAACACTGAAGCTTTCTTT.

The rearrangement uses TRBV3-1 and TRBJ2-2, with D maybe TRBD1 (5 bases). V lost 1 base to trimming and J lost 0 bases, with 6 bases between them. Germline V lookup: CDR1 LGHDT, CDR2 YNNKEL (reference sequence). This CDR3 is 15 amino acids long. CDR3 residues: CASSQAGTNTGELFF. CDR3 sequence (DNA): TGTGCCAGCAGCCAAGCAGGGACGAACACCGGGGAGCTGTTTTTT. Complete variable domain (other parts from reference TRBV3-1 and TRBJ2-2): DTAVSQTPKYLVTQMGNDKSIKCEQNLGHDTMYWYKQDSKKFLKIMFSYNNKELIINETVPNRFSPKSPDKAHLNLHINSLELGDSAVYFCASSQAGTNTGELFFGEGSRLTVL.

The CDR3 DNA is TGCAGCGTTGGCGGGGGACAGATTAACTATGGCTACACCTTC. It codes for CSVGGGQINYGYTF. The J gene is TRBJ1-2, the V gene TRBV29-1; 7 bases agree with TRBD1. This CDR3 is 14 amino acids long. Trimming cost V 4 bases and J 1 base; bases outside gene matches: 6. Germline values: CDR1 SQVTM, CDR2 ANQGSEA.

This clonotype was found many times. This rearrangement joins TRBV27 to TRBJ1-1; no firm D call. Trimming shortened V by 4 bases and J by 2 bases, and 11 bases separated the two germline ends. This CDR3 is built from 14 residues. Germline V gene lookup returns CDR1 MNHEY and CDR2 SMNVEV (reference sequence). The CDR3 region has the DNA TGTGCCAGCAGTTCTAACACGGTAAACACTGAAGCTTTCTTT. Translating it yields CASSSNTVNTEAFF.

This chain joins TRBV29-1 and TRBJ1-2; D gene unclear. In germline, CDR1 is SQVTM, CDR2 ANQGSEA. The CDR3 spans 14 residues. Trimming stripped 3 bases from V and 4 bases from J, with 15 bases between. The CDR3 DNA follows: TGCAGCGTTGACCAGGCAGAAGGGAGCTATGGCTACACCTTC. Translating it yields CSVDQAEGSYGYTF.

V usage is TRBV9 and J usage is TRBJ1-6; D is uncertain. This CDR3 spans 12 amino acids. Per germline, CDR1 SGDLS and CDR2 YYNGEE. V was clipped by 1 base and J by 7 bases, with 3 bases between them. In DNA form, the CDR3 reads TGTGCCAGCAGCGTATCGAATTCACCCCTCCACTTT. It yields the protein CASSVSNSPLHF.

The V gene is TRBV15, the J gene TRBJ2-3, with D uncertain. This CDR3 spans 15 amino acids. Germline-derived CDR1 and CDR2 are LNHNV and YYDKDF (reference sequence). V was shortened by 0 bases and J by 1 base, with 8 bases between the two germline ends. The CDR3 bases are TGTGCCACCAGCAGAGATGGGCAGGGCACAGATACGCAGTATTTT. It codes for CATSRDGQGTDTQYF.

Here the CDR3 reads CASSQAGTSGRSDTGELFF. For the CDR3, the DNA is TGTGCCAGCAGCCAAGCCGGGACTAGCGGGAGATCGGACACCGGGGAGCTGTTTTTT. V gene TRBV3-1 combines with J gene TRBJ2-2; TRBD2 agrees at 14 bases. The germline V gene encodes CDR1 LGHDT and CDR2 YNNKEL (reference sequence). The CDR3 has 19 residues. After removal of 1 base from V and 3 bases from J, the junction contained 7 bases not matched to a gene.

This clonotype appeared many times. The J gene is TRBJ2-1, the V gene TRBV7-9; maybe TRBD1 (6 bases). Germline values: CDR1 SEHNR, CDR2 FQNEAQ (reference sequence). V was pared by 2 bases and J by 3 bases, with 11 bases between. This CDR3 contains 15 residues. The CDR3 DNA reads as TGTGCCAGCAGCTTAACCTCCAGGGGCTACAATGAGCAGTTCTTC. This gives the protein CASSLTSRGYNEQFF.

This sequence joins TRBV5-1 and TRBJ2-1, with TRBD2 matching 13 bases. The CDR3 has 15 residues. The germline V gene has CDR1 SGHRS and CDR2 YFSETQ. V gave up 4 bases and J gave up 15 bases; unmatched junction bases: 13. CDR3 residues: CASSGGLAGLDDRFF. Here the CDR3 DNA reads TGCGCCAGCAGCGGGGGACTAGCGGGACTCGACGATCGGTTCTTC.

The J gene is TRBJ2-3, the V gene TRBV2; D uncertain. Trimming cost V 1 base and J 4 bases, with 15 bases left between them. Germline CDR1 is SNHLY and CDR2 is FYNNEI. CDR3 size: 16 residues. The DNA for the CDR3 is TGTGCCAGCAGTGAAGAAGGAACGGGTATCGCAGATACGCAGTATTTT. Translated: CASSEEGTGIADTQYF.

There are many counts of this clonotype. The chain has TRBV27 and TRBJ2-1; 7 bases match TRBD2. There are 14 residues in the CDR3. Losses at the gene ends were 4 bases for V and 4 bases for J; bases not matched to a gene: 4. In germline, CDR1 is MNHEY, CDR2 SMNVEV (reference sequence). CDR3 in amino acids: CASSSGGGYNEQFF. In DNA, the CDR3 is TGTGCCAGCAGTTCTGGCGGGGGATACAATGAGCAGTTCTTC.

In its sample, this clonotype was seen many times. V and J are TRBV27 and TRBJ1-1; 8 bases fit TRBD1. There are 16 residues in the CDR3. Per the germline V gene, CDR1 is MNHEY and CDR2 is SMNVEV (reference sequence). V dropped 3 bases and J dropped 1; count of bases not matched to a gene: 7. CDR3 residues: CASSFQGARSNTEAFF. The DNA for the CDR3 is TGTGCCAGCAGTTTTCAGGGGGCGCGTTCGAACACTGAAGCTTTCTTT.

The chain couples TRBV5-1 to TRBJ2-1, with a possible D match to TRBD2 (6 bases). The CDR3 is made up of 14 amino acids. CDR1 and CDR2 (germline): SGHRS, YFSETQ. The germline V and J ends were trimmed by 5 bases and 0 bases, with 9 bases remaining between them. In DNA form, the CDR3 reads TGCGCCAGCAGGGGGACTGCCTCCTACAATGAGCAGTTCTTC. Translation: CASRGTASYNEQFF.

This chain joins TRBV29-1 and TRBJ2-7; the D gene is possibly TRBD1 (5 bases). Trimming shortened V by 7 bases and J by 5 bases, and 21 bases separated the two germline ends. This CDR3 has 14 amino acids. CDR1 is SQVTM and CDR2 is ANQGSEA in the germline V gene. The CDR3 reads CSAFFRTSGHEQYF. The CDR3 region has the DNA TGCAGCGCCTTCTTTCGGACATCCGGGCACGAGCAGTACTTC.